This T cell receptor (beta chain) was observed in a study of blood T cells in healthy people across ages. About the research overall: When template switching was applied, about one barcoded beta molecule was captured per two T cells. Points from the study as a whole: In older individuals, TCR beta diversity per million T cells was lower, falling roughly linearly with age. Donors of long life had a larger count of naive CD4+ cells and greater diversity than aged donors.

Points on this clonotype: Its antigen is not known.

With a J-beta primer mix and a sample-barcoded 5' primer, a second PCR ran roughly 6 to 11 cycles. TCRdb ran MiXCR on the 5' RACE reads and lists one entry per CDR3 protein. The table shows approximately 940,000 distinct CDR3 sequences, with around 46% occurring only once. V lost 4 bases, J lost 5 bases, and 12 bases lay in between. The CDR3 runs to 14 residues. Germline CDR1 SNHLY, CDR2 FYNNEI. Donors were healthy Caucasian individuals from Russia aged roughly 6 to 90. Sample: blood. The chain combines TRBV2 with TRBJ1-5, with no clear D. The origin of this receptor is a man younger than 45 in good health. CDR3 bases: TGTGCCAGCAGTGCAGGTCGGACGGATCAGCCCCAGCATTTT. Its translation is CASSAGRTDQPQHF.